These 10 T cell receptor beta chains were all obtained from the same sample, sequenced in a study of regulatory T cells in long-lasting Graves disease. This sample's time point: newly diagnosed GD, antithyroid drugs for less than 3 months. PBMCs provided the RNA from which the TCR library was made. CDR3-region Arm-PCR and iRepertoire HTBI primers produced the TCR beta libraries. Via MiXCR, TCRdb re-called the multiplex PCR reads, giving one row per CDR3 protein. Altogether a few hundred thousand distinct CDR3 sequences are present, about 12% being singletons, with the ten largest covering approximately 17%. This same sample was also taken into another study, of T cells in Graves' hyperthyroidism and ophthalmopathy.

The sample was peripheral blood mononuclear cells (PBMCs), taken at new diagnosis, from a patient treated with antithyroid drugs. These receptors all stem from a woman aged 18-30 years with Graves disease.

This clonotype appeared many times. The V gene is TRBV7-2, the J gene TRBJ1-2; D may be TRBD1 (6 bases). Trimming took 4 bases from V and 3 from J, leaving 9 bases between them. Germline-derived CDR1 and CDR2 are SGHTA and FQGNSA. CDR3 length: 13 amino acids. The CDR3 reads CASSSQGHYGYTF. Written as DNA, the CDR3 is TGTGCCAGCAGCTCACAGGGCCACTATGGCTACACCTTC.

The chain is built from TRBV11-1 and TRBJ1-2; D remains ambiguous. With 9 bases removed from V and 3 bases from J, the gap between germline ends came to 17 bases. In germline, CDR1 is SGHAT, CDR2 FQDESV (reference sequence). There are 14 residues in the CDR3. As DNA, the CDR3 is TGTGCCAGTGCATCGGACGGATTTTACTATGGCTACACCTTC. This codes for CASASDGFYYGYTF. Full variable domain (rest looked up from reference TRBV11-1 and TRBJ1-2): EAEVAQSPRYKITEKSQAVAFWCDPISGHATLYWYRQILGQGPELLVQFQDESVVDDSQLPKDRFSAERLKGVDSTLKIQPAELGDSAMYLCASASDGFYYGYTFGSGTRLTVV.

This clonotype was seen repeatedly, ten times or more. The CDR3 coding sequence is TGTGCCAGCAGCCCTAAGGGGAGGGGCGGACAGCCCCAGCATTTT. Its protein product is CASSPKGRGGQPQHF. This chain links TRBV7-9 with TRBJ1-5; the D gene is possibly TRBD1 (5 bases). CDR3 size: 15 residues. Germline CDR1 SEHNR, CDR2 FQNEAQ (reference sequence). Trimming took 5 bases from V and 7 from J, leaving 18 bases between them.

This clonotype was observed at least ten times. The chain recombines TRBV2 with TRBJ2-1, with 11 nucleotides matching TRBD1. Trimming at V came to 7 bases and at J to 14 bases, leaving 7 bases not matched to a gene. The CDR3 length is 12 residues. Per germline, CDR1 SNHLY and CDR2 FYNNEI. As DNA, the CDR3 is TGTGCCAGCAATAGATGGACAGGGGGCAAGTTCTTC. Amino acids: CASNRWTGGKFF.

This clonotype has ten or more counts. DNA for the CDR3: TGCAGTGCTAGAGACCTTGAAGCTTTCTTT. Translation gives CSARDLEAFF. The chain links TRBV20-1 to TRBJ1-1; D gene ambiguous. V was trimmed by 0 bases and J by 7 bases, leaving 3 bases between them. This CDR3 has 10 residues. Germline CDR1 and CDR2: DFQATT and SNEGSKA (reference sequence).

This clonotype has at least ten counts. The J gene is TRBJ1-2, the V gene TRBV20-1; perhaps TRBD1 as D (5 bases). Germline V gene lookup returns CDR1 DFQATT and CDR2 SNEGSKA (reference sequence). The CDR3 covers 15 residues. Trimming stripped 3 bases from V and 5 bases from J, with 19 bases between. In nucleotides, the CDR3 is TGCAGTGCTAGTCGATCGGGACTCCCATCGTATGGCTACACCTTC. This translates into CSASRSGLPSYGYTF.

This clonotype was detected a few times. This chain connects TRBV7-3 to TRBJ2-3, with a weak D call TRBD2 (6 bases). Trimming shortened V by 1 base and J by 3 bases, and 8 bases separated the two germline ends. Germline values: CDR1 SGHTA, CDR2 FQGTGA. The CDR3 is 14 residues long. The CDR3, as DNA: TGTGCCAGCAGCTTAATGGGAGGTACAGATACGCAGTATTTT. Its translation: CASSLMGGTDTQYF.

The V and J genes are TRBV6-2 or TRBV6-3 and TRBJ1-5, with a weak D call TRBD1 (5 bases). CDR1 MNHEY and CDR2 SVGEGT come from the germline V gene. V dropped 6 bases and J dropped 7 bases, with 13 bases sitting between them. This CDR3 comprises 13 residues. The CDR3 DNA sequence: TGTGCCAGCAGGCCGAGCTGGGGCCAGCCCCAGCATTTT. Its protein product is CASRPSWGQPQHF.

The chain uses TRBV7-9 and TRBJ2-2; 8 bases map to TRBD1. Trimming cost V 0 bases and J 5 bases; bases outside gene matches: 2. The CDR3 covers 15 residues. Germline lookup yields CDR1 SEHNR and CDR2 FQNEAQ (reference sequence). CDR3 in DNA: TGTGCCAGCAGCTTAGCACAGGGGGGAACCGGGGAGCTGTTTTTT. Translating gives CASSLAQGGTGELFF.

This clonotype was detected many times. V gene TRBV20-1 combines with J gene TRBJ2-3; D is ambiguous. V lost 7 bases and J 5 bases, leaving 10 bases between the germline ends. The V gene's germline CDR1 is DFQATT and CDR2 SNEGSKA (reference sequence). The CDR3 length is 11 residues. The CDR3: CSGIVRDTQYF. DNA for the CDR3: TGCAGTGGCATCGTTCGAGATACGCAGTATTTT.